The TCR beta chain under discussion was sequenced for a study of monozygotic twins with inflammatory bowel disease. Nested PCRs of around 16 and 10 cycles, two in total, were run on TCRalpha and TCRbeta cDNA. Following a re-call of the 5' RACE reads, TCRdb has one entry per CDR3 protein and lacks DNA. The sample totals around 400,000 distinct CDR3 sequences; its top ten clones hold 2% to 3%. The germline V gene has CDR1 SGHTA and CDR2 FQGNSA. The CDR3 is 16 residues long. Staff drew an approximately 2.6 ml blood sample from each donor. Sequenced input: blood. This clonotype originated in a human donor with ulcerative colitis or Crohn's disease, or a healthy co-twin of an affected twin (not recorded which). The rearrangement links TRBV7-2 to TRBJ1-1; the D call of TRBD1 rests on TCRdb alone, since no DNA is present to check it. CDR3 residues: CASSFIRDRGNTEAFF.